A selection of T cell receptor beta chains follows, all from one sample in a study of cytomegalovirus exposure and HLA in healthy donors. The table came from immunoSEQ multiplex PCR; TCRdb's copy has only in-frame clones and leaves some out. The sample holds roughly 200,000 clones, around four fifths seen once. The sequenced material came from PBMCs. The source of these receptors is a woman in her 40s in good health and CMV-seronegative. Both conserved end residues are part of each CDR3. D genes are given only for firm matches. Only some rows state a clone size, as once, few, many or a class for expanded clones.

J	V	size	D	CDR3	DNA
TRBJ2-5	TRBV6-5	-	-	CASSAEGMETQYF	TGTGCCAGCAGCGCCGAGGGAATGGAGACCCAGTACTTC
TRBJ1-5	TRBV4-2	few	-	CASSPLRGGNQPQHF	TGTGCCAGCAGCCCCCTCAGGGGAGGGAATCAGCCCCAGCATTTT
TRBJ2-5	TRBV6-1	-	-	CASSGGSPETQYF	TGTGCCAGCAGCGGGGGTTCCCCAGAGACCCAGTACTTC
TRBJ1-2	TRBV19	-	TRBD1	CASSVQTGAYYGYTF	TGTGCCAGTAGCGTCCAGACAGGGGCTTACTATGGCTACACCTTC
TRBJ1-2	TRBV19	-	TRBD1	CASSIPAGTASSYTF	TGTGCCAGTAGTATACCTGCCGGGACAGCTAGTTCCTACACCTTC
TRBJ1-2	TRBV7-8	-	-	CASSQDDRGRFYGYTF	TGTGCCAGCAGCCAAGACGATAGGGGAAGGTTCTATGGCTACACCTTC
TRBJ2-5	TRBV5-1	-	-	CASSLSGTQYF	TGCGCCAGCAGCTTGTCGGGGACCCAGTACTTC
TRBJ1-4	TRBV7-2	-	-	CASSLHRDEKLFF	TGTGCCAGCAGCTTACACAGGGATGAAAAACTGTTTTTT
TRBJ2-5	TRBV19	-	-	CASTDGYAGVGTQYF	TGTGCCAGTACCGATGGTTATGCAGGGGTGGGGACCCAGTACTTC
TRBJ1-2	TRBV6-5	few	TRBD1	CASSYGQGARNYGYTF	TGTGCCAGCAGCTACGGACAGGGGGCGAGGAACTATGGCTACACCTTC
TRBJ2-6	TRBV7-8	once	-	CASSLDRLNSGANVLTF	TGTGCCAGCAGCTTGGACAGATTGAACTCTGGGGCCAACGTCCTGACTTTC
TRBJ1-5	TRBV30	-	-	CAWSEIQGEQPQHF	TGTGCCTGGAGTGAGATCCAGGGTGAGCAGCCCCAGCATTTT
TRBJ2-2	TRBV19	-	-	CASSIDPTGSITGELFF	TGTGCCAGTAGTATAGACCCTACAGGGTCCATCACCGGGGAGCTGTTTTTT
TRBJ1-5	TRBV2	-	-	CASSAQGGSNQPQHF	TGTGCCAGCAGTGCCCAGGGAGGTAGCAATCAGCCCCAGCATTTT
TRBJ1-6	TRBV7-3	once	-	CASSLLGGNSPLHF	TGTGCCAGCAGCTTACTTGGGGGGAATTCACCCCTCCACTTT
TRBJ1-1	TRBV5-1	-	-	CASAVQSNTEAFF	TGCGCCAGCGCAGTTCAGTCGAACACTGAAGCTTTCTTT
TRBJ2-1	TRBV7-2	-	TRBD1	CASSPVGTGVRNEQFF	TGTGCCAGCAGCCCGGTGGGGACAGGGGTGAGGAATGAGCAGTTCTTC
TRBJ2-7	TRBV6-6	-	TRBD1	CASSSAGTGGEQYF	TGTGCCAGCAGTTCCGCCGGGACAGGGGGCGAGCAGTACTTC
TRBJ2-5	TRBV5-1	once	TRBD2	CASSFGGGARFQETQYF	TGCGCCAGCAGCTTTGGCGGGGGGGCCCGTTTTCAAGAGACCCAGTACTTC
TRBJ1-1	TRBV7-6	-	TRBD1	CASSLRTGTEAFF	TGTGCCAGCAGCTTACGGACAGGGACTGAAGCTTTCTTT
TRBJ2-5	TRBV27	-	-	CASSLYPLAPQETQYF	TGTGCCAGCAGTTTATATCCCCTGGCCCCCCAAGAGACCCAGTACTTC
TRBJ1-4	TRBV5-5	once	-	CASSLLHLQGPNEKLFF	TGTGCCAGCAGCCTTCTACATTTACAGGGACCAAATGAAAAACTGTTTTTT
TRBJ2-1	TRBV4-2	-	-	CASSQGAGGNNEQFF	TGTGCCAGCAGCCAGGGAGCCGGGGGTAACAATGAGCAGTTCTTC
TRBJ2-3	TRBV12-5	-	-	CASALDFLTDTQYF	TGTGCTAGTGCCTTGGACTTCCTCACAGATACGCAGTATTTT
TRBJ1-1	TRBV5-1	-	TRBD1	CASSLARGHTEAFF	TGCGCCAGCAGCTTGGCGAGGGGGCACACTGAAGCTTTCTTT
TRBJ2-3	TRBV30	-	TRBD1	CAWSGFTAGTGWGDTQYF	TGTGCCTGGAGTGGATTTACGGCCGGGACAGGGTGGGGAGATACGCAGTATTTT
TRBJ2-7	TRBV16	-	TRBD1	CASSQSPRTGGDEQYF	TGTGCCAGCAGCCAATCTCCCAGGACAGGGGGCGACGAGCAGTACTTC
TRBJ1-1	TRBV18	-	TRBD1	CASSPPGTVAGDTEAFF	TGTGCCAGCTCACCACCCGGGACAGTGGCAGGGGACACTGAAGCTTTCTTT
TRBJ1-1	TRBV27	-	-	CASSLLPGNTEAFF	TGTGCCAGCAGTTTACTTCCTGGCAACACTGAAGCTTTCTTT
TRBJ1-1	TRBV7-3	-	-	CASSLHPGAMNTEAFF	TGTGCCAGCAGCTTGCATCCCGGAGCGATGAACACTGAAGCTTTCTTT
TRBJ2-5	TRBV7-7	-	-	CASSAQGQETQYF	TGTGCTAGCAGCGCACAGGGTCAAGAGACCCAGTACTTC
TRBJ2-2	TRBV4-3	-	TRBD2	CASSQDLSSGVGGELFF	TGCGCCAGCAGCCAAGATTTGAGTAGCGGGGTGGGCGGGGAGCTGTTTTTT
TRBJ2-2	TRBV7-2	-	TRBD2	CASSRTSLNTGELFF	TGTGCCAGCAGTCGGACTAGCTTGAACACCGGGGAGCTGTTTTTT
TRBJ2-2	TRBV9	once	TRBD2	CASSRTSGGADTGELFF	TGTGCCAGCAGCAGGACTAGCGGGGGGGCCGATACCGGGGAGCTGTTTTTT
TRBJ2-7	TRBV10-3	-	-	CAISESGVYYEQYF	TGTGCCATCAGTGAGTCAGGGGTATACTACGAGCAGTACTTC
TRBJ1-1	TRBV11-1	-	-	CASSPRGHGGTEAFF	TGTGCCAGCAGCCCTAGGGGCCACGGGGGCACTGAAGCTTTCTTT
TRBJ1-2	TRBV6-4	-	-	CASSPLRGVGGYTF	TGTGCCAGCAGCCCCCTTAGGGGTGTGGGTGGCTACACCTTC
TRBJ1-1	TRBV13	once	-	CASSLVDTEAFF	TGTGCCAGCAGCTTAGTCGACACTGAAGCTTTCTTT
TRBJ2-7	TRBV28	-	-	CATKGGQSYEQYF	TGTGCCACCAAGGGGGGACAGTCCTACGAGCAGTACTTC
TRBJ2-1	TRBV9	-	TRBD2	CASSGTGTSSYNEQFF	TGTGCCAGCAGCGGGACCGGGACTAGCTCCTACAATGAGCAGTTCTTC
TRBJ2-6	TRBV13	few	-	CASSFFSGANVLTF	TGTGCCAGCAGCTTCTTCTCTGGGGCCAACGTCCTGACTTTC
TRBJ2-7	TRBV2	-	-	CASSEAREGAGYEQYF	TGTGCCAGCAGTGAAGCGCGTGAAGGGGCCGGGTACGAGCAGTACTTC
TRBJ1-2	TRBV5-1	-	-	CASSQGTIHSYGYTF	TGCGCCAGCAGCCAGGGGACAATACATTCCTATGGCTACACCTTC
TRBJ2-1	TRBV7-8	-	TRBD1	CASSPAGGWGDNEQFF	TGTGCCAGCAGCCCCGCAGGGGGATGGGGAGACAATGAGCAGTTCTTC
TRBJ1-1	TRBV14	-	-	CASSQDLRERTEAFF	TGTGCCAGCAGCCAAGATCTGAGAGAGCGCACTGAAGCTTTCTTT
TRBJ1-5	TRBV11-2	-	-	CASSSGVGQPQHF	TGTGCCAGCAGCTCAGGGGTAGGGCAGCCCCAGCATTTT
TRBJ1-3	TRBV16	once	-	CASSLTGYSGNTIYF	TGTGCCAGCAGCCTTACAGGGTACTCTGGAAACACCATATATTTT
TRBJ1-6	TRBV7-3	-	TRBD1	CASSLTAGQGYSPLHF	TGTGCCAGCAGCCTTACTGCAGGACAGGGTTATTCACCCCTCCACTTT
TRBJ1-1	TRBV6-6	-	TRBD1	CASSYRGGLIEAFF	TGTGCCAGCAGTTACCGAGGGGGCCTAATTGAAGCTTTCTTT
TRBJ2-2	TRBV7-9	-	-	CASRQWTNREPGELFF	TGTGCCAGCAGGCAATGGACCAATAGGGAGCCCGGGGAGCTGTTTTTT
TRBJ2-5	TRBV6-6	-	TRBD1	CASSRGQAETQYF	TGTGCCAGCAGTCGTGGACAGGCAGAGACCCAGTACTTC
TRBJ2-7	TRBV6-6	-	-	CASRLTGASSYEQYF	TGTGCCAGCAGGCTCACAGGTGCGTCAAGCTACGAGCAGTACTTC
TRBJ2-7	TRBV18	-	-	CASSAEYEQYF	TGTGCCAGCTCAGCGGAGTACGAGCAGTACTTC
TRBJ2-1	TRBV28	-	-	CASSQYNEQFF	TGTGCCAGCAGTCAGTACAATGAGCAGTTCTTC
TRBJ1-5	TRBV6-5	-	-	CASRTGGQGKGPQHF	TGTGCCAGCAGAACGGGGGGGCAGGGAAAGGGGCCCCAGCATTTT